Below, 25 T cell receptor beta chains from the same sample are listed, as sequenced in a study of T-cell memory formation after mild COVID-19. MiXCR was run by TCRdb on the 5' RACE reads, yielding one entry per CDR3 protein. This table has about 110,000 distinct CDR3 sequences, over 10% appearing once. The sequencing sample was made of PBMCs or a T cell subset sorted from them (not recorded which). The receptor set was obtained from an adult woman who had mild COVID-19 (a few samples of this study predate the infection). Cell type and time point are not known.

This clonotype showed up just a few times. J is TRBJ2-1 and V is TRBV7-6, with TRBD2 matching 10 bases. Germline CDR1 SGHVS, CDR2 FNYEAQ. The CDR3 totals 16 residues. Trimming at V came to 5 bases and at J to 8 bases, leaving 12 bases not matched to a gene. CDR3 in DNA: TGTGCCAGCAGCCCCCTCACTAGCGGGAAAAGGGATGAGCAGTTCTTC. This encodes CASSPLTSGKRDEQFF.

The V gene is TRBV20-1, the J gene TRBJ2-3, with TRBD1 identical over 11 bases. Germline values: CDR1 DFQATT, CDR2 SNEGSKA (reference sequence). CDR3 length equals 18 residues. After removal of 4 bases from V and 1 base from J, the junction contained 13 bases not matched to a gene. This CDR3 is CSATDRDRGKRGTDTQYF. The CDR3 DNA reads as TGCAGTGCTACAGACCGGGACAGGGGGAAGAGGGGCACAGATACGCAGTATTTT.

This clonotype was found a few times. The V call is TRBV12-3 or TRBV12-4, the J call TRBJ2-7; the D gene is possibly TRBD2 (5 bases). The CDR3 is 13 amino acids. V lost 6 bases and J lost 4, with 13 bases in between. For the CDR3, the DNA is TGTGCCAGCAGCCGGGGTCCGTTATACGAGCAGTACTTC. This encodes CASSRGPLYEQYF.

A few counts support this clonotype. The CDR3 spells CSVGEGWATDTQYF. The CDR3 nucleotides read TGCAGCGTTGGAGAGGGGTGGGCGACAGATACGCAGTATTTT. The genes are TRBV29-1 and TRBJ2-3; D may be TRBD1 or TRBD2 (5 bases each). CDR3 length: 14 residues. CDR1 and CDR2 from the germline V gene are SQVTM and ANQGSEA. V gave up 4 bases and J gave up 3 bases, with 14 bases separating them.

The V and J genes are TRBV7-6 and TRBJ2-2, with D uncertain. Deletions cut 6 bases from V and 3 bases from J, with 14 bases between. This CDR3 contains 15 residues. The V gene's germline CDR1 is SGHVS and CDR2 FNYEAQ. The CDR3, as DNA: TGTGCCAGCAGGACCCCGGGCTCCGACACCGGGGAGCTGTTTTTT. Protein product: CASRTPGSDTGELFF.

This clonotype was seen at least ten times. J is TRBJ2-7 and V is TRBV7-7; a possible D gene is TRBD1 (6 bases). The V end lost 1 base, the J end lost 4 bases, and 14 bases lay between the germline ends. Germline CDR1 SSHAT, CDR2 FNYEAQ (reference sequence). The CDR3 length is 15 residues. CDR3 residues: CASSLGAGAQYEQYF. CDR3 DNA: TGTGCCAGCAGCTTAGGAGCAGGGGCACAATACGAGCAGTACTTC.

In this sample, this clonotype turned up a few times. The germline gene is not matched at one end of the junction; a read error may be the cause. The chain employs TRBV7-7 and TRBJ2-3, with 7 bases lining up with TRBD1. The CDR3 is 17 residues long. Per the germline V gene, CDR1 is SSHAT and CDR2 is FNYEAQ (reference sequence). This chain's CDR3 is CASSLSFRQGSADTQYF. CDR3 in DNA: TGTGCTAGCAGCCTTTCTTTCAGACAGGGTTCCGCAGATACGCAGTATTTT.

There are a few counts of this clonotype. The CDR3 sequence: CSARVEGFRNEQFF. The CDR3 DNA reads as TGCAGTGCTAGAGTTGAGGGTTTCAGGAATGAGCAGTTCTTC. The chain uses TRBV20-1 and TRBJ2-1; TRBD2 might be the D (5 bases). Germline CDR1 reads DFQATT; CDR2 reads SNEGSKA (reference sequence). The CDR3 is 14 amino acids. The germline V and J ends were trimmed by 1 base and 7 bases, with 14 bases remaining between them.

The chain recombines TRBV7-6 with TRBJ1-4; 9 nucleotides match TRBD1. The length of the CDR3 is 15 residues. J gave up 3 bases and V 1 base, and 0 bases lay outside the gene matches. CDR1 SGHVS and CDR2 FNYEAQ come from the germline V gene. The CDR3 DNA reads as TGTGCCAGCAGCTTAGGACAGGGGGCTAATGAAAAACTGTTTTTT. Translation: CASSLGQGANEKLFF.

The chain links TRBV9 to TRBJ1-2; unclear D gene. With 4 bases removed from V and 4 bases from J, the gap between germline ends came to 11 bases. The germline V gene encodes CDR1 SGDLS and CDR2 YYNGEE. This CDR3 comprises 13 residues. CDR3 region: CASSTPGPYGYTF. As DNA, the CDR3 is TGTGCCAGCAGCACCCCCGGACCCTATGGCTACACCTTC.

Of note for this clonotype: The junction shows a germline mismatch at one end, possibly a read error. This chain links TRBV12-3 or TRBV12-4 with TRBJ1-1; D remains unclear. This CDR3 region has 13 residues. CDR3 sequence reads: CASSSLDYTEAFF. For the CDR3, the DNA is TGTGCCAGCAGTTCCCTGGATTACACCGAAGCTTTCTTT.

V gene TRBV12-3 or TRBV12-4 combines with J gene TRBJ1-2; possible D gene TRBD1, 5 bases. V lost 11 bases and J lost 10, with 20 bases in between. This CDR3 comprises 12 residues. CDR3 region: CASGGGRGIYTF. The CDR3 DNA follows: TGTGCCTCCGGTGGGGGACGAGGGATCTACACCTTC.

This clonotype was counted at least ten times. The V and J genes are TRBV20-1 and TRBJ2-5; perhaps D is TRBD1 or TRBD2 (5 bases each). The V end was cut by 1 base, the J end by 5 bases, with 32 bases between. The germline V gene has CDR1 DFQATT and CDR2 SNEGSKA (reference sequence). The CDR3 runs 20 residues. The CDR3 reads CSARGSGGATLRVIGETQYF. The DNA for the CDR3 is TGCAGTGCTAGAGGCTCTGGGGGAGCGACCCTAAGAGTTATTGGCGAGACCCAGTACTTC.

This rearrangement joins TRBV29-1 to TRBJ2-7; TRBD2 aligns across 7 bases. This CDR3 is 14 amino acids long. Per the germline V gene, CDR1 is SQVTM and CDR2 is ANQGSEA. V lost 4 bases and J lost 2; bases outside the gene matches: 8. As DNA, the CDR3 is TGCAGCGTTGTTTGGGGAGGGACCCCCTACGAGCAGTACTTC. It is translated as CSVVWGGTPYEQYF.

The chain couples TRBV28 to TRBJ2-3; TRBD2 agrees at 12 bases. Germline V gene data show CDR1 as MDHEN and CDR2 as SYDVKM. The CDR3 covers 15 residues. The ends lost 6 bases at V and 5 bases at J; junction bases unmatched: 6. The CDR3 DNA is TGTGCCAGCAGCCCTAGCGGGAGGGCCCAAGATACGCAGTATTTT. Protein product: CASSPSGRAQDTQYF.

The CDR3 spells CASNSGQGPIYGYTF. In DNA form, the CDR3 reads TGTGCCAGCAACTCCGGACAGGGGCCCATCTATGGCTACACCTTC. J is TRBJ1-2 and V is TRBV12-3 or TRBV12-4, with 9 bases matching TRBD1. With V trimmed by 7 bases and J by 4 bases, 10 bases remained unmatched. The CDR3 sequence is 15 residues long.

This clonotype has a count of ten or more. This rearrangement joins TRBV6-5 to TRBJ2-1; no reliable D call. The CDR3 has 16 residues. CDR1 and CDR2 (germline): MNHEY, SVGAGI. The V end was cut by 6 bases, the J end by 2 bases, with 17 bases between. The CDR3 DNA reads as TGTGCCAGCAGGGAACCGACAAACCACACCTACAATGAGCAGTTCTTC. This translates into CASREPTNHTYNEQFF.

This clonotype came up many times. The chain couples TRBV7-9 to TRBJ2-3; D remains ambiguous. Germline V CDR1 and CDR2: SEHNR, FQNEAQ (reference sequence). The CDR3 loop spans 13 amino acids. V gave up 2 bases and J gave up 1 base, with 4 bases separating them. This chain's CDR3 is CASSLSGTDTQYF. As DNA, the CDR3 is TGTGCCAGCAGCTTATCAGGCACAGATACGCAGTATTTT.

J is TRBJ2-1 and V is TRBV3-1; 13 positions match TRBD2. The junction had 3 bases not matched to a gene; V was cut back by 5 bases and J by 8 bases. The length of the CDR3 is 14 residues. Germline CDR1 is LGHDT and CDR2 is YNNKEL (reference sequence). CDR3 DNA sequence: TGTGCCAGCAGCGTACTAGCGGGAGGGTATGAGCAGTTCTTC. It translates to CASSVLAGGYEQFF.

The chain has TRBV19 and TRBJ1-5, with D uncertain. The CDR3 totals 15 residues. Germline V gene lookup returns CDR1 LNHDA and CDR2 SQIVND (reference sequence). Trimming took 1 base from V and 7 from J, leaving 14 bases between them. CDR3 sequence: CASSIVSPWWQPQHF. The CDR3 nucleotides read TGTGCCAGTAGTATAGTAAGTCCATGGTGGCAGCCCCAGCATTTT.

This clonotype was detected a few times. CDR3 sequence (DNA): TGTGCCAGTAACCAGGGACTAGGCGGCACAGATACGCAGTATTTT. It yields the protein CASNQGLGGTDTQYF. The chain recombines TRBV19 with TRBJ2-3; 8 bases are shared with TRBD2. The CDR3 runs to 15 residues. The V gene's germline CDR1 is LNHDA and CDR2 SQIVND (reference sequence). J lost 1 base, V lost 7 bases, and 7 bases had no gene match.

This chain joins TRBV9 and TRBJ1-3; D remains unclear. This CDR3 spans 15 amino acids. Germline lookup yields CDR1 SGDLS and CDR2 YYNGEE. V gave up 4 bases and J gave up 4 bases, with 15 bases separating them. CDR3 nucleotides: TGTGCCAGCAGCTCCCACGGGGAGAACGGAAACACCATATATTTT. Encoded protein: CASSSHGENGNTIYF. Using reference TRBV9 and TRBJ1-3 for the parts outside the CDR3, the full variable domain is DSGVTQTPKHLITATGQRVTLRCSPRSGDLSVYWYQQSLDQGLQFLIQYYNGEERAKGNILERFSAQQFPDLHSELNLSSLELGDSALYFCASSSHGENGNTIYFGEGSWLTVV.

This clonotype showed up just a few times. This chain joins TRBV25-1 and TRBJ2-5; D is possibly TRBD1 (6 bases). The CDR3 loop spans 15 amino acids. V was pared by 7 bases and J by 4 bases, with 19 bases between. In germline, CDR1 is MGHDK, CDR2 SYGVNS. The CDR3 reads CASTPNKGRGETQYF. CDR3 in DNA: TGTGCCAGCACGCCTAACAAAGGCAGGGGAGAGACCCAGTACTTC.

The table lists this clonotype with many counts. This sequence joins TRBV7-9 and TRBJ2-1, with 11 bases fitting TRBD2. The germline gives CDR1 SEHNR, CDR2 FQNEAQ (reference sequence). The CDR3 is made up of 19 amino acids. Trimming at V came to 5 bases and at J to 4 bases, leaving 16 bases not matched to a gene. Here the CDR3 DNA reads TGTGCCAGCAGCACTCCGACTAGCGGGATAGACCGGTTTTACAATGAGCAGTTCTTC. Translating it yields CASSTPTSGIDRFYNEQFF.

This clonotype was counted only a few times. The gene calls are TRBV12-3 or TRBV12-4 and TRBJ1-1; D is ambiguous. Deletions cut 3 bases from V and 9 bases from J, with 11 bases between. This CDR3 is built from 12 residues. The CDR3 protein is CASSFGGTKAFF. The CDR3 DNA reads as TGTGCCAGCAGTTTTGGAGGCACAAAAGCTTTCTTT.